This TCR beta chain stems from a study of blood T cell repertoires in COVID-19. Study summary: Some COVID-19 samples were acute and others convalescent; all came from the United States, Italy and Spain. PBMCs, B-cell-depleted T cells, or T cells provided the cDNA or gDNA that made up the material.

V shed 5 bases and J shed 5 bases, with 18 bases lying between them. Germline values: CDR1 SGHTA, CDR2 FQGNSA. The CDR3 totals 15 residues. Under the authors' procedure: The assay estimated nucleated cells by amplifying reference gene primers. Only in-frame clones appear in the TCRdb table, and some are missing; sequencing was by immunoSEQ multiplex PCR. From that table come the V and J calls and clone size; the DNA was used to work out D and trimming. The sample gives over 9,500 clones, around 78% of which show up once; 30% to 40% is in the top ten. V gene TRBV7-2 combines with J gene TRBJ1-1, with TRBD1 as a possible D gene (6 bases). Specimen: peripheral blood. This receptor was identified in a human donor in a cohort sampled during active COVID-19. CDR3 region: CASSRAGGKWTEAFF. As DNA, the CDR3 is TGTGCCAGCAGCCGTGCGGGGGGCAAGTGGACTGAAGCTTTCTTT.